Listed below are T cell receptor beta chains from one sample, sequenced in a study of T cell changes during pregnancy in multiple sclerosis. The repertoire was sequenced with immunoSEQ multiplex PCR; TCRdb's copy has only in-frame clones and lacks some. The data hold fewer than 60,000 clones, with 90% observed a single time. This specimen was peripheral blood, taken in the third trimester of pregnancy. The origin of the receptors is a female donor in good health, enrolled as a control in a pregnancy study. Each CDR3 is given with its conserved first and last residue. Fields, in order: J gene, CDR3 length, V gene, CDR3 protein.

j_gene: TRBJ2-7; len: 12; v_gene: TRBV18; CDR3aa: CASSEQLREQYF
j_gene: TRBJ2-7; len: 12; v_gene: TRBV18; CDR3aa: CASSQSGYEQYF
j_gene: TRBJ1-4; len: 15; v_gene: TRBV19; CDR3aa: CASKLTPALEEKLFF
j_gene: TRBJ1-6; len: 16; v_gene: TRBV30; CDR3aa: CAWSAFGQGANSPLHF
j_gene: TRBJ2-1; len: 20; v_gene: TRBV28; CDR3aa: CASSLEGTGAPGGTYNEQFF
j_gene: TRBJ2-5; len: 14; v_gene: TRBV6-6; CDR3aa: CASSHLSGQETQYF
j_gene: TRBJ1-4; len: 16; v_gene: TRBV29-1; CDR3aa: CSAGAEAGRRNEKLFF
j_gene: TRBJ2-5; len: 13; v_gene: TRBV6-1; CDR3aa: CASNGRGGETQYF
j_gene: TRBJ1-5; len: 15; v_gene: TRBV30; CDR3aa: CAWSPDSSAGQPQHF
j_gene: TRBJ1-2; len: 14; v_gene: TRBV19; CDR3aa: CASSTPGQVWGYTF
j_gene: TRBJ2-5; len: 15; v_gene: TRBV2; CDR3aa: CASRSGTSSGETQYF
j_gene: TRBJ1-1; len: 14; v_gene: TRBV6-5; CDR3aa: CASRPRGAYTEAFF
j_gene: TRBJ1-1; len: 14; v_gene: TRBV18; CDR3aa: CASSRQSQPNEAFF
j_gene: TRBJ2-7; len: 13; v_gene: TRBV5-1; CDR3aa: CASSGGQGYEQYF
j_gene: TRBJ2-7; len: 13; v_gene: TRBV11-3; CDR3aa: CASSLGDPYEQYF
j_gene: TRBJ1-2; len: 12; v_gene: TRBV28; CDR3aa: CASHQTGDGYTF
j_gene: TRBJ2-1; len: 15; v_gene: TRBV6-5; CDR3aa: CASRSATVRSGEQFF
j_gene: TRBJ1-2; len: 16; v_gene: TRBV12-2; CDR3aa: CASRHSGTGLRYGYTF
j_gene: TRBJ2-1; len: 15; v_gene: TRBV19; CDR3aa: CASSPRGISYNEQFF
j_gene: TRBJ1-3; len: 13; v_gene: TRBV11-3; CDR3aa: CASSGTEGNTIYF
j_gene: TRBJ2-7; len: 16; v_gene: TRBV14; CDR3aa: CASSHLRGQGGHEQYF
j_gene: TRBJ1-4; len: 17; v_gene: TRBV18; CDR3aa: CASSPPNPGQGNEKLFF
j_gene: TRBJ1-2; len: 21; v_gene: TRBV12-5; CDR3aa: CASGWEEAGAGDKVGNYGYTF
j_gene: TRBJ2-5; len: 20; v_gene: TRBV30; CDR3aa: CAWGQLGRTSGFPPQETQYF
j_gene: TRBJ1-6; len: 14; v_gene: TRBV5-8; CDR3aa: CASSQDRSNSPLHF
j_gene: TRBJ2-7; len: 17; v_gene: TRBV6-1; CDR3aa: CASSEEVAGRGGHEQYF
j_gene: TRBJ2-1; len: 12; v_gene: TRBV2; CDR3aa: CASKRDYNEQFF
j_gene: TRBJ1-2; len: 13; v_gene: TRBV7-6; CDR3aa: CASSEDGLYGYTF